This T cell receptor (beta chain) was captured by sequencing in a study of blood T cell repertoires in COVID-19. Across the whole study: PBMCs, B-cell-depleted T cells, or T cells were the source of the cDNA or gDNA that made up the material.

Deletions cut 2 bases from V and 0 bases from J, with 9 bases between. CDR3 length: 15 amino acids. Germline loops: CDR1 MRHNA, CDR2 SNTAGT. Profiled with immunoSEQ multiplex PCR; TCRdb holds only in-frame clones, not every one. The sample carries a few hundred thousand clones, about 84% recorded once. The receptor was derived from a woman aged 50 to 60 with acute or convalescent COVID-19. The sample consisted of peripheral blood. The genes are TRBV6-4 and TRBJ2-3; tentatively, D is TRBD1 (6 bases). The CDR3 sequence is CASSDQGFSTDTQYF. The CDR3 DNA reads TGTGCCAGCAGTGACCAGGGGTTTAGCACAGATACGCAGTATTTT.